This TCR beta chain was identified in a study of cytomegalovirus exposure and HLA in healthy donors. Trimming took off 6 bases at V and 10 bases at J, with 12 bases between the two ends. The length of the CDR3 is 11 residues. Germline V gene sequence: CDR1 MDHEN, CDR2 SYDVKM. Amplification used 60 Vbeta primers and 13 Jbeta primers. Profiling relied on immunoSEQ multiplex PCR, and the TCRdb table lists in-frame clones only, not all of them. The sample contains 150,000 to 160,000 clones, about 85% of which appear only once. Sequencing was carried out using PBMCs. The V call is TRBV28, the J call TRBJ2-5; D is possibly TRBD2 (5 bases). This receptor was obtained from a man aged 25 to 40 in good health and CMV-seropositive. The CDR3 here is CASSVPEGQYF. DNA of the CDR3: TGTGCCAGCAGCGTACCAGAGGGCCAGTACTTC.